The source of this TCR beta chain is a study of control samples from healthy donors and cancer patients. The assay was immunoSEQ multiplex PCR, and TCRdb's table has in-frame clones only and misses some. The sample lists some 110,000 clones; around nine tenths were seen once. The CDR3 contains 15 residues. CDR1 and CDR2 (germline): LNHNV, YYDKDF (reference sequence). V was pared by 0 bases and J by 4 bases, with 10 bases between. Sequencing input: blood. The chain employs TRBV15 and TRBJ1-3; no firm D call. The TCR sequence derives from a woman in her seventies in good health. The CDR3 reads CATSRDTGSGNTIYF. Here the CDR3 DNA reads TGTGCCACCAGCAGAGATACCGGGTCCGGAAACACCATATATTTT.